This passage covers 23 T cell receptor beta chains from one sample sequenced in a study of long-term antiretroviral therapy in people with HIV. Sequencing relied on immunoSEQ assay v3.0, run at survey level. Profiled with immunoSEQ multiplex PCR; TCRdb holds only in-frame clones, not every one. The sample gives about 34,000 clones, more than 75% of which show up once; roughly 3.2% is in the top ten. This specimen was unsorted PBMCs, taken 1.9 years after starting antiretroviral therapy. The receptors were gathered from a man aged 18 to 30 with HIV.

The genes are TRBV5-1 and TRBJ2-7, with 7 bases matching TRBD1. V shed 0 bases, J shed 3 bases, and the junction held 6 bases outside the gene matches. Looked up from germline, CDR1 is SGHRS and CDR2 is YFSETQ. The length of the CDR3 is 15 residues. In DNA, the CDR3 is TGCGCCAGCAGCTTGGGAACAGGGGAGAGCTACGAGCAGTACGTC. As protein: CASSLGTGESYEQYV.

This clone was observed a handful of times. The rearrangement uses TRBV6-5 and TRBJ1-5; no definite D call. V was clipped by 0 bases and J by 5 bases, with 5 bases between them. The V gene's germline CDR1 is MNHEY and CDR2 SVGAGI. The CDR3 has 13 residues. The CDR3 nucleotides are TGTGCCAGCAGTTACTCAGTAGATCAGCCCCAGCATTTT. This gives the protein CASSYSVDQPQHF.

V usage is TRBV4-1 and J usage is TRBJ1-1, with D possibly being TRBD1 (5 bases). The CDR3 is 11 amino acids. CDR1 is MGHRA, CDR2 YSYEKL, per germline. The V gene lost 5 bases and the J gene lost 12 bases, with 13 bases spanning the gap. The CDR3 DNA follows: TGCGCCAGCAGCACCGGGGCTTCCTCTTTCTTT. Translation: CASSTGASSFF.

V gene TRBV7-8 combines with J gene TRBJ2-7; possibly TRBD1 or TRBD2 for D (5 bases each). Germline-derived CDR1 and CDR2 are SGHVS and FQNEAQ. The CDR3 covers 13 residues. Trimming took 5 bases from V and 0 from J, leaving 8 bases between them. CDR3 sequence (DNA): TGTGCCAGCAGCAGGGACGGCTCCTACGAGCAGTACGTC. It is translated as CASSRDGSYEQYV.

The chain is built from TRBV11-2 and TRBJ1-2, with D maybe TRBD1 (5 bases). From germline, CDR1 is SGHAT and CDR2 FQNNGV. The V end lost 0 bases, the J end lost 6 bases, and 17 bases lay between the germline ends. The CDR3 covers 16 residues. CDR3 amino acids: CASSLEEWGTGNGYTF. Written as DNA, the CDR3 is TGTGCCAGCAGCTTAGAGGAGTGGGGGACTGGGAATGGCTACACCTTC.

This clone was found a few times. The V call is TRBV2, the J call TRBJ1-2, with D uncertain. The germline gives CDR1 SNHLY, CDR2 FYNNEI. This CDR3 region has 10 residues. V was pared by 6 bases and J by 5 bases, with 4 bases between. DNA for the CDR3: TGTGCCAGCAGGGATTATGGCTACACCTTC. As protein: CASRDYGYTF.

Judged by abundance, this clone is medium-sized (0.01 to 0.1%). The gene calls are TRBV6-4 and TRBJ2-1; TRBD2 matches 8 bases. The CDR3 is 14 residues long. J was trimmed by 4 bases and V by 3 bases; bases with no gene match: 2. Germline V gene lookup returns CDR1 MRHNA and CDR2 SNTAGT. The CDR3 region has the DNA TGTGCCAGCAGTGAGCGGGGGGAGTACAATGAGCAGTTCTTC. This codes for CASSERGEYNEQFF.

This chain connects TRBV6-6 to TRBJ1-4, with 9 bases matching TRBD1. V lost 6 bases and J lost 8; bases outside the gene matches: 7. CDR1 is MNHNY and CDR2 is SVGAGI in the germline V gene (reference sequence). This CDR3 is 14 amino acids long. The CDR3 nucleotides read TGTGCCAGCAGCTACGGACAGGGGTACGAAAAACTGTTTTTT. Translated, it gives CASSYGQGYEKLFF.

V usage is TRBV27 and J usage is TRBJ2-1; 11 bases are shared with TRBD2. The junction had 10 bases not matched to a gene; V was cut back by 6 bases and J by 9 bases. The CDR3 extends over 15 amino acids. CDR1 and CDR2 from the germline V gene are MNHEY and SMNVEV (reference sequence). This CDR3 reads CASSPLAGGEGEQFF. The CDR3 DNA reads TGTGCCAGCAGCCCCCTAGCGGGGGGAGAAGGTGAGCAGTTCTTC.

CDR3 DNA: TGTGCCAGCAGTTTCCTCCGGGACGGAACTAGCACAGATACGCAGTATTTT. Protein sequence: CASSFLRDGTSTDTQYF. This chain links TRBV28 with TRBJ2-3; D possibly uses TRBD1 or TRBD2 (5 bases each). Trimming removed 3 bases from V and 0 bases from J, with 16 bases in between. CDR1 MDHEN and CDR2 SYDVKM come from the germline V gene. The CDR3 is 17 residues long.

The V call is TRBV10-2, the J call TRBJ2-5; D unclear. The length of the CDR3 is 12 residues. CDR1 and CDR2 from the germline V gene are WSHSY and SAAADI. V lost 10 bases and J 7 bases, leaving 16 bases between the germline ends. The CDR3 nucleotides are TGCGCCACCCAACCTCCGTTTGGGACCCAGTACTTC. Protein sequence: CATQPPFGTQYF.

The chain employs TRBV7-3 and TRBJ2-1; 7 bases map to TRBD2. The ends lost 4 bases at V and 7 bases at J; junction bases unmatched: 1. The CDR3 covers 12 residues. The germline CDR1 and CDR2 sequences are SGHTA and FQGTGA. DNA of the CDR3: TGTGCCAGCAGCTGGGGGGGGAATGAGCAGTTCTTC. This sequence encodes CASSWGGNEQFF.

This sequence joins TRBV28 and TRBJ1-5; possible D gene TRBD1, 5 bases. V was shortened by 8 bases and J by 5 bases, with 16 bases between the two germline ends. The CDR3 loop spans 14 amino acids. CDR1 and CDR2 from the germline V gene are MDHEN and SYDVKM. This CDR3 is CASQVDSYDQPQHF. The CDR3 coding sequence is TGTGCCAGCCAGGTCGACAGTTATGATCAGCCCCAGCATTTT.

This rearrangement joins TRBV6-1 to TRBJ2-5; D uncertain. The length of the CDR3 is 13 residues. CDR1 is MNHNS and CDR2 is SASEGT in the germline V gene. The ends were cut back, 6 bases at V and 1 base at J, with 9 bases in the middle. This CDR3 is CASRGWIQETQYF. The CDR3 coding sequence is TGTGCCAGCAGAGGATGGATCCAAGAGACCCAGTACTTC.

This clone showed up just once. V is TRBV27 and J is TRBJ1-5, with D hard to call. CDR3 size: 13 residues. Trimming left V 2 bases short and J 2 bases short, with 4 bases between. Germline CDR1 reads MNHEY; CDR2 reads SMNVEV (reference sequence). CDR3 loop: CASSLQGNQPQHF. CDR3 DNA sequence: TGTGCCAGCAGTTTACAGGGCAATCAGCCCCAGCATTTT.

V and J are TRBV4-1 and TRBJ1-4; the D is unclear. Trimming stripped 1 base from V and 0 bases from J, with 6 bases between. Germline assignment: CDR1 MGHRA and CDR2 YSYEKL. The CDR3 is made up of 15 amino acids. The DNA of the CDR3 is TGCGCCAGCAGCCAAGTCGAAGCAACTAATGAAAAACTGTTTTTT. Residues: CASSQVEATNEKLFF.

The V and J genes are TRBV6-1 and TRBJ1-1; D may be TRBD1 (5 bases). CDR1 and CDR2 (germline): MNHNS, SASEGT. V was pared by 6 bases and J by 3 bases, with 11 bases between. CDR3 length: 13 amino acids. In DNA form, the CDR3 reads TGTGCCAGCAGCTGGGGGGACTACACTGAAGCTTTCTTT. It codes for CASSWGDYTEAFF.

This clone was counted between two and nine times. The rearrangement uses TRBV7-3 and TRBJ2-2, with D maybe TRBD1 (7 bases). Germline CDR1 is SGHTA and CDR2 is FQGTGA. V lost 5 bases and J 4 bases, leaving 17 bases between the germline ends. This CDR3 contains 16 residues. This CDR3 is CASSRLGTVATGELFF. The CDR3 region has the DNA TGTGCCAGCAGCCGACTAGGGACAGTGGCCACCGGGGAGCTGTTTTTT.

This clone appeared a few times. The chain joins TRBV5-1 to TRBJ2-1; the D gene is possibly TRBD2 (5 bases). This CDR3 is built from 15 residues. V was clipped by 6 bases and J by 7 bases, with 20 bases between them. In germline, CDR1 is SGHRS, CDR2 YFSETQ. DNA of the CDR3: TGCGCCAGCAACCCATCAAGTGGTACTAGTAATGAGCAGTTCTTC. Amino acids: CASNPSSGTSNEQFF.

The chain carries TRBV5-5 and TRBJ2-3; unclear D gene. The germline CDR1 and CDR2 sequences are SGHKS and YYEKEE (reference sequence). The CDR3 sequence is 14 residues long. V gave up 0 bases and J gave up 0 bases, with 5 bases separating them. CDR3 loop: CASSLDWSTDTQYF. CDR3 sequence (DNA): TGTGCCAGCAGCTTGGACTGGAGCACAGATACGCAGTATTTT.

The chain couples TRBV2 to TRBJ2-7, with a tentative D call TRBD1 (6 bases). CDR1 is SNHLY, CDR2 FYNNEI, per germline. CDR3 length: 12 residues. Trimming cost V 10 bases and J 0 bases, with 10 bases left between them. The CDR3: CATKDSSYEQYF. CDR3 bases: TGTGCCACCAAGGACAGCTCCTACGAGCAGTACTTC.

The chain recombines TRBV4-2 with TRBJ1-6; D not resolved. The germline CDR1 and CDR2 sequences are LGHNA and YNFKEQ. The CDR3 has 13 residues. Trimming took 4 bases from V and 6 from J, leaving 7 bases between them. The CDR3 loop reads CASSPITNSPLHF. The CDR3 nucleotides read TGTGCCAGCAGCCCCATTACTAATTCACCCCTCCACTTT.

This clone was seen just once. The J gene is TRBJ1-1, the V gene TRBV7-9; D gene uncertain. Germline lookup yields CDR1 SEHNR and CDR2 FQNEAQ (reference sequence). V gave up 4 bases and J gave up 5 bases, with 11 bases separating them. The CDR3 contains 13 residues. Here the CDR3 reads CASSSPSRTEAFF. The CDR3 DNA reads as TGTGCCAGCAGCTCTCCATCGAGGACTGAAGCTTTCTTT.